Below, 17 T cell receptor beta chains from the same sample are listed, as sequenced in a study of blood T cell repertoires in COVID-19. This table comes from immunoSEQ multiplex PCR, and its TCRdb copy is limited to in-frame clones, with some not included. Found here are 200,000 to 250,000 clones, around 88% of them singletons; the top ten hold approximately 1.5%. Sequenced: peripheral blood. These receptors were obtained from a man between 18 and 29 years old with active or convalescent COVID-19.

The chain links TRBV5-1 to TRBJ2-5, with 8 nucleotides matching TRBD1. Per the germline V gene, CDR1 is SGHRS and CDR2 is YFSETQ. Trimming removed 2 bases from V and 5 bases from J; junction bases left unmatched: 8. CDR3 size: 15 residues. The CDR3: CASSFHRGSEETQYF. CDR3 sequence (DNA): TGCGCCAGCAGCTTCCACAGGGGGTCCGAGGAGACCCAGTACTTC.

The sample holds one count of this clone. The chain couples TRBV4-3 to TRBJ2-7; D not resolved. CDR1 and CDR2 from the germline V gene are LGHNA and YSLEER. V was cut by 0 bases and J by 0 bases, with 9 bases left in between. This CDR3 spans 15 amino acids. In DNA form, the CDR3 reads TGCGCCAGCAGCCAAGATCGAGCCGGCTCCTACGAGCAGTACTTC. It encodes CASSQDRAGSYEQYF.

This rearrangement joins TRBV24-1 to TRBJ2-1; 9 bases line up with TRBD2. CDR3 length: 15 residues. V lost 4 bases, J lost 7 bases, and 7 bases stayed unmatched. Germline V gives CDR1 KGHDR, CDR2 SFDVKD. CDR3 coding DNA: TGTGCCACCAGTGACCGCATAGCGGGAGAGAATGAGCAGTTCTTC. The encoded protein is CATSDRIAGENEQFF.

J is TRBJ2-1 and V is TRBV7-2; TRBD2 matches 15 bases. The germline V gene has CDR1 SGHTA and CDR2 FQGNSA. CDR3 size: 17 residues. V lost 5 bases to trimming and J lost 0 bases; unmatched junction nucleotides: 2. CDR3 region: CASSQGLAGGSYNEQFF. The DNA for the CDR3 is TGTGCCAGCAGCCAGGGACTAGCGGGAGGCTCCTACAATGAGCAGTTCTTC.

This chain joins TRBV24-1 and TRBJ2-3, with D perhaps TRBD2 (5 bases). The V gene's germline CDR1 is KGHDR and CDR2 SFDVKD. Deletions cut 10 bases from V and 1 base from J, with 14 bases between. The CDR3 contains 14 residues. CDR3 residues: CATAGAGGTDTQYF. The CDR3 nucleotides are TGTGCCACTGCGGGCGCCGGGGGCACAGATACGCAGTATTTT.

This clone is a singleton in its sample. V usage is TRBV3-1 (or the pseudogene TRBV3-2) and J usage is TRBJ2-5; 8 positions agree with TRBD2. The CDR3 runs 16 residues. Losses at the gene ends were 3 bases for V and 3 bases for J; bases not matched to a gene: 9. Per germline, CDR1 LGHDT and CDR2 YNNKEL (reference sequence). CDR3 region: CASSHRSGEYKETQYF. The CDR3 coding sequence is TGTGCCAGCAGCCACCGTAGCGGGGAGTACAAAGAGACCCAGTACTTC.

This chain connects TRBV21-1 to TRBJ2-7; TRBD1, the D gene given by the table, was not confirmed from the DNA. TRBV21-1 is annotated as a pseudogene. This CDR3 contains 14 residues. The CDR3 region is CASRGTGRSYEQYF. CDR3 coding DNA: TGTGCCAGCAGGGGGACAGGGAGGTCCTACGAGCAGTACTTC.

V is TRBV27 and J is TRBJ2-1; TRBD2 matches 9 bases. This CDR3 region has 13 residues. V trimming: 0 bases; J trimming: 14 bases; junction bases outside the gene matches: 5. Germline CDR1 MNHEY, CDR2 SMNVEV (reference sequence). The CDR3 DNA follows: TGTGCCAGCAGTTTATCGAGCGGGAGGTCGGAGTTCTTC. Protein sequence: CASSLSSGRSEFF.

The V and J genes are TRBV27 and TRBJ2-3, with D perhaps matching TRBD1 (6 bases). Trimming took 0 bases from V and 4 from J, leaving 14 bases between them. Germline V lookup: CDR1 MNHEY, CDR2 SMNVEV (reference sequence). The CDR3 totals 16 residues. The CDR3: CASSLSILGAADTQYF. The CDR3 DNA reads TGTGCCAGCAGTTTATCGATATTGGGGGCTGCAGATACGCAGTATTTT.

This chain joins TRBV9 and TRBJ2-5; no firm D call. The CDR3 totals 13 residues. V dropped 3 bases and J dropped 1 base, with 7 bases sitting between them. The germline gives CDR1 SGDLS, CDR2 YYNGEE. The CDR3 coding sequence is TGTGCCAGCAGCGCCCCGGGCCAAGAGACCCAGTACTTC. Its protein product is CASSAPGQETQYF.

CDR3 DNA sequence: TGCAGCGTTGAGTACGGGCAGGGGAGTGAAAAACTGTTTTTT. Its protein is CSVEYGQGSEKLFF. The chain has TRBV29-1 and TRBJ1-4, with D perhaps TRBD1 (6 bases). Germline lookup yields CDR1 SQVTM and CDR2 ANQGSEA. The CDR3 extends over 14 amino acids. The V and J ends lost 3 bases and 7 bases respectively, with 15 bases between them. Based on the CDR3 plus reference TRBV29-1 and TRBJ1-4, the full variable domain is SAVISQKPSRDICQRGTSLTIQCQVDSQVTMMFWYRQQPGQSLTLIATANQGSEATYESGFVIDKFPISRPNLTFSTLTVSNMSPEDSSIYLCSVEYGQGSEKLFFGSGTQLSVL.

The CDR3 spells CASSLWQGANEQYF. The DNA for the CDR3 is TGTGCCAGCAGTTTATGGCAGGGGGCCAACGAGCAGTACTTC. This rearrangement joins TRBV27 to TRBJ2-7; 8 positions match TRBD1. The CDR3 contains 14 residues. Germline V gene data show CDR1 as MNHEY and CDR2 as SMNVEV (reference sequence). V gave up 1 base and J gave up 5 bases; unmatched junction bases: 4.

The genes are TRBV7-9 and TRBJ2-5, with 9 bases aligning to TRBD2. Trimming at V came to 2 bases and at J to 5 bases, leaving 9 bases not matched to a gene. The CDR3 is 16 amino acids. Germline CDR1 SEHNR, CDR2 FQNEAQ (reference sequence). CDR3 residues: CASSLILREGRETQYF. The CDR3 DNA reads TGTGCCAGCAGCTTAATCCTGCGGGAGGGCCGGGAGACCCAGTACTTC.

V and J are TRBV27 and TRBJ2-1; the match to TRBD2 covers 9 bases. The CDR3 is made up of 14 amino acids. Trimming cost V 7 bases and J 2 bases; bases outside gene matches: 3. The germline gives CDR1 MNHEY, CDR2 SMNVEV (reference sequence). The CDR3 sequence is CASNSGSPYNEQFF. The CDR3 bases are TGTGCCAGCAATAGCGGGAGCCCCTACAATGAGCAGTTCTTC.

The DNA of the CDR3 is TGTGCCAGCAGTGACCCTAGGGAGGGTTGGACAGATACGCAGTATTTT. This codes for CASSDPREGWTDTQYF. The chain carries TRBV25-1 and TRBJ2-3; 7 bases are a match to TRBD2. The CDR3 extends over 16 amino acids. Germline assignment: CDR1 MGHDK and CDR2 SYGVNS. With V trimmed by 3 bases and J by 3 bases, 9 bases remained unmatched.

The chain has TRBV2 and TRBJ1-4; perhaps TRBD1 as D (5 bases). The length of the CDR3 is 15 residues. V shed 4 bases and J shed 8 bases, with 17 bases lying between them. Germline loops: CDR1 SNHLY, CDR2 FYNNEI. The CDR3 loop is CASSVGGAVGEKLFF. The CDR3 bases are TGTGCCAGCAGTGTTGGAGGGGCAGTGGGAGAAAAACTGTTTTTT.

The V gene is TRBV5-4, the J gene TRBJ2-5, with D perhaps matching TRBD2 (6 bases). V lost 4 bases and J lost 5, with 12 bases in between. This CDR3 is 13 amino acids long. Per the germline V gene, CDR1 is SGHNT and CDR2 is YYREEE (reference sequence). CDR3 residues: CASSDAGRETQYF. CDR3 sequence (DNA): TGTGCCAGCAGCGACGCGGGGCGGGAGACCCAGTACTTC.